This T cell receptor beta chain was identified during a study of shared clonotypes between healthy human individuals. The DNA input per sorted-subset replicate PCR was about 190 ng, corresponding to roughly 30,000 T cell genomes. Only in-frame clones appear in the TCRdb table, and some are missing; sequencing was by immunoSEQ multiplex PCR. The sample shows approximately 2.5 million clones, more than 90% of them seen only once. With respect to this clone: In the same sample, other DNA sequences code for this CDR3.

Trimming took 6 bases from V and 2 from J, leaving 7 bases between them. The germline CDR1 and CDR2 sequences are MNHNS and SASEGT. This CDR3 region has 12 residues. Those who donated were healthy HIV-negative adults, with no recent acute infections or vaccinations reported. The receptor was derived from a man between 18 and 29 years old in good health. The V call is TRBV6-1, the J call TRBJ1-2; D remains ambiguous. Sequenced input: naive CD4+ T cells sorted from blood. Subset: CD45RA+ positively selected. The CDR3 spells CASSARNYGYTF. CDR3 sequence (DNA): TGTGCCAGCAGCGCGAGGAACTATGGCTACACCTTC.